These T cell receptor beta chains were read from a single sample in a study of cytomegalovirus exposure and HLA in healthy donors. TCRdb's table, derived via immunoSEQ multiplex PCR, lists solely in-frame clones and lacks some. Of about 120,000 clones listed, around 60% are singletons. Sequencing was carried out using PBMCs. Receptors originate from a man aged 40-49 years in good health and CMV-seropositive. CDR3s include the opening cysteine and the closing phenylalanine or tryptophan. D genes are given only for firm matches. The listing skips clone size in some rows; elsewhere it reads once, few, many or a size class.

d_call | j_call | clone_size | v_call | cdr3_nt | cdr3_aa
TRBD2 | TRBJ2-7 | - | TRBV4-1 | TGCGCCAGCAGCCAAGAGGCGGGAGGGCCCCGCGAGCAGTACTTC | CASSQEAGGPREQYF
TRBD2 | TRBJ2-1 | - | TRBV5-6 | TGTGCCAGCAGCATTCTAGCGGGGGAAAGCTATGAGCAGTTCTTC | CASSILAGESYEQFF
TRBD2 | TRBJ2-7 | - | TRBV9 | TGTGCCAGCAGCGGGGAGGGTCAGCTCACCCGATCCAAACCATACGAGCAGTACTTC | CASSGEGQLTRSKPYEQYF
TRBD1 | TRBJ1-2 | - | TRBV6-5 | TGTGCCAGCAGAAAAAGACAGGGGGCCGGAGGCTACACCTTC | CASRKRQGAGGYTF
TRBD2 | TRBJ2-3 | - | TRBV4-3 | TGCGCCAGCAGCCAAGATTACCTAGCGGGAGGGGCAGATACGCAGTATTTT | CASSQDYLAGGADTQYF
- | TRBJ2-4 | - | TRBV11-2 | TGTGCCAGCAGCTTAGGGACAGAGAACATTCAGTACTTC | CASSLGTENIQYF
- | TRBJ2-7 | - | TRBV13 | TGTGCCAGCAGCTTAGAGGGACTGACCTACGAGCAGTACTTC | CASSLEGLTYEQYF
- | TRBJ2-3 | - | TRBV5-8 | TGTGCCAGCACCCCCTGGGGGGGGCAGGCAGATACGCAGTATTTT | CASTPWGGQADTQYF
TRBD1 | TRBJ1-4 | - | TRBV5-8 | TGTGCCAGCAGCCCCGGACAGGGCACAGCAACTAATGAAAAACTGTTTTTT | CASSPGQGTATNEKLFF
- | TRBJ2-7 | - | TRBV4-3 | TGCGCCAGCAGCCAAAACCGCCCAGGGGTCGAGCAGTACTTC | CASSQNRPGVEQYF
TRBD2 | TRBJ2-3 | - | TRBV2 | TGTGCCAGCAATATAGCGGGGGGAGACACAGATACGCAGTATTTT | CASNIAGGDTDTQYF
- | TRBJ1-6 | once | TRBV15 | TGTGCCACCAGCAGAGAGCCAGTCTCCTATAATTCACCCCTCCACTTT | CATSREPVSYNSPLHF
TRBD1 | TRBJ2-7 | - | TRBV6-5 | TGTGCCAGCAGCCGCACGGGACAGGGGTTCTACGAGCAGTACTTC | CASSRTGQGFYEQYF
- | TRBJ2-1 | - | TRBV5-1 | TGCGCCAGCAGCTCAATAAGGACTCTGGTGAGGGATGAGCAGTTCTTC | CASSSIRTLVRDEQFF
TRBD1 | TRBJ2-3 | - | TRBV6-4 | TGTGCCAGCAGTGTTGAGGACAGGGGAACAGATACGCAGTATTTT | CASSVEDRGTDTQYF
TRBD1 | TRBJ2-7 | - | TRBV7-2 | TGTGCCAGCAGCAACAGGGGGCTCGAGCAGTACTTC | CASSNRGLEQYF
- | TRBJ1-1 | - | TRBV7-2 | TGTGCCAGCAGCCCAGTAAGGGGCAGGGGAGAAGCTTTCTTT | CASSPVRGRGEAFF
- | TRBJ2-7 | - | TRBV27 | TGTGCCAGCAGTCGACCCGACAGCTCCTACGAGCAGTACTTC | CASSRPDSSYEQYF
TRBD1 | TRBJ1-4 | - | TRBV2 | TGTGCCAGCAGCCTAGGGACAGGGAGTGAAAAACTGTTTTTT | CASSLGTGSEKLFF
- | TRBJ1-4 | - | TRBV19 | TGTGCCAGTAGTATAACAAGCCGAGGTAATGAAAAACTGTTTTTT | CASSITSRGNEKLFF
- | TRBJ2-7 | - | TRBV27 | TGTGCCAGCAGTTTATTTCAGGGTGGGTACTCCTACGAGCAGTACTTC | CASSLFQGGYSYEQYF
- | TRBJ2-3 | - | TRBV5-8 | TGTGCCAGCAGCCCGACCCCGCAGGGGGGCCCCTTCACAGATACGCAGTATTTT | CASSPTPQGGPFTDTQYF
- | TRBJ1-4 | few | TRBV6-5 | TGTGCCAGCAGTAGGACAGAAACTAATGAAAAACTGTTTTTT | CASSRTETNEKLFF
- | TRBJ2-5 | few | TRBV7-3 | TGTGCCAGCAGCTCCGGGGTTGGGACCCAGTACTTC | CASSSGVGTQYF
TRBD1 | TRBJ1-2 | few | TRBV27 | TGTGCCAGCAGTTTATCACAGGGGGAAGGTGCTAACTATGGCTACACCTTC | CASSLSQGEGANYGYTF
- | TRBJ1-2 | few | TRBV5-1 | TGCGCCAGCAGCTTGGCGGGGGGAGGCTACACCTTC | CASSLAGGGYTF
TRBD1 | TRBJ2-5 | - | TRBV10-3 | TGTGCCATCAGTGACCTGGGGACAGAACAAGAGACCCAGTACTTC | CAISDLGTEQETQYF
TRBD1 | TRBJ1-4 | - | TRBV29-1 | TGCAGCGTCTTGAAGAATGGGGGTGGACAGGGTGAAAAACTGTTTTTT | CSVLKNGGGQGEKLFF
- | TRBJ1-6 | - | TRBV27 | TGTGCCAGCAGTCTTCCGGGAGGCGATTCACCCCTCCACTTT | CASSLPGGDSPLHF
- | TRBJ1-5 | - | TRBV6-6 | TGTGCCATTCCGTCCCCGGGGTCTGATCAGCCCCAGCATTTT | CAIPSPGSDQPQHF
TRBD2 | TRBJ2-1 | - | TRBV25-1 | TGTGCCAGCAGTGACCCCCGCTTTGCGGGGGGGCACCATGAGCAGTTCTTC | CASSDPRFAGGHHEQFF
TRBD1 | TRBJ2-5 | once | TRBV5-1 | TGCGCCAGCAGCTTGGCCTCAACAGGGGGCGCGGAGACCCAGTACTTC | CASSLASTGGAETQYF
- | TRBJ2-7 | - | TRBV6-5 | TGTGCCAGCTCCGACAGGTTCAGCTCCTACGAGCAGTACTTC | CASSDRFSSYEQYF
- | TRBJ2-5 | - | TRBV4-3 | TGCGCCAGCAGCCAAAACGGGCAAGAGACCCAGTACTTC | CASSQNGQETQYF
TRBD1 | TRBJ1-5 | - | TRBV11-2 | TGTGCCAGCAGCCGGGGGACAGGGGGCAATCAGCCCCAGCATTTT | CASSRGTGGNQPQHF
- | TRBJ1-1 | - | TRBV27 | TGTGCCAGCATATTGAACACTGAAGCTTTCTTT | CASILNTEAFF
TRBD2 | TRBJ2-7 | few | TRBV14 | TGTGCCAGCAGCGGGAGGCCTGGGACTAGCGGAACCTACGAGCAGTACTTC | CASSGRPGTSGTYEQYF
- | TRBJ1-1 | - | TRBV10-3 | TGTGCCATCAGTGGAGCGGGTGGAGACACTGAAGCTTTCTTT | CAISGAGGDTEAFF
- | TRBJ2-2 | - | TRBV7-2 | TGTGCCAGCAGCTTAGATCTTAGCGGCGCCGGGGAGCTGTTTTTT | CASSLDLSGAGELFF
- | TRBJ1-1 | - | TRBV28 | TGTGCCAGCAGTTTATCCAGCGGCATGAACACTGAAGCTTTCTTT | CASSLSSGMNTEAFF